These T cell receptor beta chains were read from a single sample in a study of blood T cells in healthy people across ages. In TCRdb, the 5' RACE reads were re-called with MiXCR into one record per CDR3 protein. In the table there are 920,000 or so distinct CDR3 sequences, under 45% of which are singletons. Input material: blood. The receptors here all came from a woman aged 55 to 70 in good health. Both conserved end residues are part of each CDR3. Each record gives: D gene, clone size, J gene, V gene, CDR3 DNA, CDR3 protein. D genes are given only for firm matches. Rows give clone size only sometimes, using once, few, many, or a class for an expanded clone.

D gene: .
clone size: .
J gene: TRBJ1-5
V gene: TRBV6-2/TRBV6-3
CDR3 DNA: TGTGCCAGCAGTTATAGAGGGGATGGTCAGCCCCAGCATTTT
CDR3 protein: CASSYRGDGQPQHF

D gene: .
clone size: few
J gene: TRBJ2-7
V gene: TRBV21-1
CDR3 DNA: TGTGCCAGCAGCCCTCGGACAGGGGCGGCCTACGAGCAGTACTTC
CDR3 protein: CASSPRTGAAYEQYF

D gene: TRBD1
clone size: .
J gene: TRBJ2-3
V gene: TRBV5-1
CDR3 DNA: TGCGCCAGCAGCCGACGACAGGGGGGGAACACAGATACGCAGTATTTT
CDR3 protein: CASSRRQGGNTDTQYF

D gene: .
clone size: .
J gene: TRBJ1-1
V gene: TRBV20-1
CDR3 DNA: TGCAGTGCTAGACCCTTTACGGCGGAGAACACTGAAGCTTTCTTT
CDR3 protein: CSARPFTAENTEAFF

D gene: TRBD2
clone size: .
J gene: TRBJ2-4
V gene: TRBV11-2
CDR3 DNA: TGTGCCAGCAGCCCTAAACTGATAGCGGGAGGAACCTTAGCCAAAAACATTCAGTACTTC
CDR3 protein: CASSPKLIAGGTLAKNIQYF

D gene: TRBD2
clone size: .
J gene: TRBJ2-1
V gene: TRBV25-1
CDR3 DNA: TGTGCCAGCCAAAGGGGAGGGTTTGGTGAGCAGTTCTTC
CDR3 protein: CASQRGGFGEQFF

D gene: TRBD2
clone size: .
J gene: TRBJ2-7
V gene: TRBV2
CDR3 DNA: TGTGCCAGCAGTTTCCGGGAGGGCCTCAAAATATACGAGCAGTACTTC
CDR3 protein: CASSFREGLKIYEQYF

D gene: TRBD1
clone size: .
J gene: TRBJ1-5
V gene: TRBV6-1
CDR3 DNA: TGTGCCAGCAGCCCCGGGACAGAGGCTAGAGACACTCAGCCCCAGCATTTT
CDR3 protein: CASSPGTEARDTQPQHF

D gene: TRBD2
clone size: few
J gene: TRBJ2-7
V gene: TRBV7-3
CDR3 DNA: TGTGCCAGCAGCCGGACTAGCGGGATTGGCTACGAGCAGTACTTC
CDR3 protein: CASSRTSGIGYEQYF

D gene: .
clone size: .
J gene: TRBJ2-3
V gene: TRBV25-1
CDR3 DNA: TGTGCCAGCAGTGACTCCACGACCGGTACGCAGTATTTT
CDR3 protein: CASSDSTTGTQYF

D gene: TRBD1
clone size: few
J gene: TRBJ2-1
V gene: TRBV20-1
CDR3 DNA: TGCAGTGCTAGAGATCGTGAGGGGGCGTATGAGCAGTTCTTC
CDR3 protein: CSARDREGAYEQFF

D gene: TRBD2
clone size: .
J gene: TRBJ2-7
V gene: TRBV3-1
CDR3 DNA: TGTGCCAGCAGCCAACGCGGGAGGGTCCCCCACGAGCAGTACTTC
CDR3 protein: CASSQRGRVPHEQYF

D gene: .
clone size: few
J gene: TRBJ2-7
V gene: TRBV6-7
CDR3 DNA: TGTGCCAGCAGTTACGGGCCAGAACCCTACGAGCAGTACTTC
CDR3 protein: CASSYGPEPYEQYF

D gene: .
clone size: few
J gene: TRBJ1-4
V gene: TRBV27
CDR3 DNA: TGTGCCAGCAGTCCCTCTCGCAGGGCTGAAAAACTGTTTTTT
CDR3 protein: CASSPSRRAEKLFF

D gene: TRBD1
clone size: .
J gene: TRBJ2-5
V gene: TRBV6-5
CDR3 DNA: TGTGCCAGCAGTCCCGGGACAGGGAGGAAAGAGCAGTACTTC
CDR3 protein: CASSPGTGRKEQYF

D gene: .
clone size: .
J gene: TRBJ1-5
V gene: TRBV19
CDR3 DNA: TGTGCCAGTGGGTACAGGGGCAATCAGCCCCAGCATTTT
CDR3 protein: CASGYRGNQPQHF

D gene: .
clone size: .
J gene: TRBJ2-1
V gene: TRBV27
CDR3 DNA: TGTGCCAGCAGCATTATAGGCAATGAGCAGTTCTTC
CDR3 protein: CASSIIGNEQFF

D gene: .
clone size: few
J gene: TRBJ2-2
V gene: TRBV3-1
CDR3 DNA: TGTGCCAGCAGCCAAGTACCCGGTGGGACCGGGGAGCTGTTTTTT
CDR3 protein: CASSQVPGGTGELFF

D gene: .
clone size: .
J gene: TRBJ2-7
V gene: TRBV27
CDR3 DNA: TGTGCCAGCAGCCAAATAGGGGTCCAGGGGCCACTAGCAGCAGGGTACGAGCAGTACTTC
CDR3 protein: CASSQIGVQGPLAAGYEQYF

D gene: TRBD2
clone size: .
J gene: TRBJ2-5
V gene: TRBV20-1
CDR3 DNA: TGCAGTGCTAGAGATCTCCTAGCGGGAGACGGAGAGACCCAGTACTTC
CDR3 protein: CSARDLLAGDGETQYF

D gene: TRBD2
clone size: .
J gene: TRBJ2-4
V gene: TRBV5-1
CDR3 DNA: TGCACCAGCAGCTGGTTAGCGGGAGCGGGATTAAACATTCAGTACTTC
CDR3 protein: CTSSWLAGAGLNIQYF

D gene: .
clone size: few
J gene: TRBJ2-3
V gene: TRBV27
CDR3 DNA: TGTGCCAGCAGTTTAGGGAGGACGTCGAATACGCAGTATTTT
CDR3 protein: CASSLGRTSNTQYF

D gene: TRBD1
clone size: few
J gene: TRBJ2-1
V gene: TRBV10-3
CDR3 DNA: TGTGCCATCAGTGGTCAGGGGGCCTACAATGAGCAGTTCTTC
CDR3 protein: CAISGQGAYNEQFF

D gene: .
clone size: .
J gene: TRBJ2-1
V gene: TRBV28
CDR3 DNA: TGTGCCAGCAGTTCCTCAGGGGGCGGTAGCGGGAAGGGCTCCTACAATGAGCAGTTCTTC
CDR3 protein: CASSSSGGGSGKGSYNEQFF

D gene: TRBD1
clone size: .
J gene: TRBJ1-2
V gene: TRBV5-6
CDR3 DNA: TGTGCCAGCAGCTACGGACAGGGGGTGAAGTATGGCTACACCTTC
CDR3 protein: CASSYGQGVKYGYTF

D gene: TRBD1
clone size: .
J gene: TRBJ2-6
V gene: TRBV4-1
CDR3 DNA: TGCGCCAGCAGCTCCTCTGGGTCGGGACAGGAGACCTCTGGGGCCAACGTCCTGACTTTC
CDR3 protein: CASSSSGSGQETSGANVLTF

D gene: TRBD1
clone size: .
J gene: TRBJ1-5
V gene: TRBV20-1
CDR3 DNA: TGCAGTGCTAGACAGGGGGTGAATCAGCCCCAGCATTTT
CDR3 protein: CSARQGVNQPQHF

D gene: .
clone size: .
J gene: TRBJ1-2
V gene: TRBV5-1
CDR3 DNA: TGCGCCAGCAGCTTTGGGGGGCATGGCTACACCTTC
CDR3 protein: CASSFGGHGYTF

D gene: TRBD2
clone size: .
J gene: TRBJ2-1
V gene: TRBV4-2
CDR3 DNA: TGTGCCAGCAGCCAAGAACCCGCGGGAGGGAAATACAATGAGCAGTTCTTC
CDR3 protein: CASSQEPAGGKYNEQFF

D gene: .
clone size: .
J gene: TRBJ2-1
V gene: TRBV21-1
CDR3 DNA: TGTGCCAGCAGCAGACTAGCGGAGTACAATGAGCAGTTCTTC
CDR3 protein: CASSRLAEYNEQFF

D gene: TRBD2
clone size: .
J gene: TRBJ2-1
V gene: TRBV2
CDR3 DNA: TGTGCCAGCAGTCCTCGTAGCGGGGCCTACAATGAGCAGTTCTTC
CDR3 protein: CASSPRSGAYNEQFF

D gene: .
clone size: .
J gene: TRBJ1-5
V gene: TRBV19
CDR3 DNA: TGTGCCAGTAGTATAGACAGGGCCAATCAGCCCCAGCATTTT
CDR3 protein: CASSIDRANQPQHF

D gene: TRBD2
clone size: .
J gene: TRBJ2-7
V gene: TRBV20-1
CDR3 DNA: TGCAGTGCTAGAGAGGTGGGAGGGTCCTACGAGCAGTACTTC
CDR3 protein: CSAREVGGSYEQYF

D gene: TRBD2
clone size: .
J gene: TRBJ2-1
V gene: TRBV4-1
CDR3 DNA: TGCGCCAGCAGCTACCAGCGGGGCCAAGATGAGCAGTTCTTC
CDR3 protein: CASSYQRGQDEQFF

D gene: .
clone size: many
J gene: TRBJ1-2
V gene: TRBV29-1
CDR3 DNA: TGCAGCGTTGAGTGGCAGGGTTTAGGAGGCTACACCTTC
CDR3 protein: CSVEWQGLGGYTF

D gene: TRBD1
clone size: .
J gene: TRBJ2-3
V gene: TRBV11-2
CDR3 DNA: TGTGCCAGCAGCCCGCGAAAAAAACTCACAGGGGGTCGCACAGATACGCAGTATTTT
CDR3 protein: CASSPRKKLTGGRTDTQYF

D gene: .
clone size: .
J gene: TRBJ2-3
V gene: TRBV29-1
CDR3 DNA: TGCAGCATTAGCGGAGCGGCAGATACGCAGTATTTT
CDR3 protein: CSISGAADTQYF

D gene: TRBD1
clone size: .
J gene: TRBJ2-7
V gene: TRBV5-6
CDR3 DNA: TGTGCCAGCAGCTACGGGACAGCGGACTACGAGCAGTACTTC
CDR3 protein: CASSYGTADYEQYF

D gene: TRBD2
clone size: .
J gene: TRBJ2-1
V gene: TRBV11-1
CDR3 DNA: TGTGCCAGCCGATCTTGGGAGGGCAATGAGCAGTTCTTC
CDR3 protein: CASRSWEGNEQFF

D gene: .
clone size: few
J gene: TRBJ2-1
V gene: TRBV11-1
CDR3 DNA: TGTGCCAGCAGCTTAACCAGTCGGGGGTTCTACAATGAGCAGTTCTTC
CDR3 protein: CASSLTSRGFYNEQFF

D gene: .
clone size: few
J gene: TRBJ2-1
V gene: TRBV2
CDR3 DNA: TGTGCCAGCAGTGAAGTGGCTACCCTCAATGAGCAGTTCTTC
CDR3 protein: CASSEVATLNEQFF

D gene: .
clone size: .
J gene: TRBJ2-7
V gene: TRBV7-9
CDR3 DNA: TGTGCCAGCAGCTTAGGGGAAAGGCAGTACTTC
CDR3 protein: CASSLGERQYF

D gene: TRBD1
clone size: few
J gene: TRBJ1-5
V gene: TRBV2
CDR3 DNA: TGTGCCACGAGGACAGGGCAGGGAAGTCAGCCCCAGCATTTT
CDR3 protein: CATRTGQGSQPQHF

D gene: .
clone size: .
J gene: TRBJ2-5
V gene: TRBV11-2
CDR3 DNA: TGTGCCAGCAGCTTTGCCGGAGGGTACCAAGAGACCCAGTACTTC
CDR3 protein: CASSFAGGYQETQYF

D gene: TRBD2
clone size: few
J gene: TRBJ2-1
V gene: TRBV20-1
CDR3 DNA: TGCAGTGCTAGAGCTAGCGGGAGTAATAGCAATGAGCAGTTCTTC
CDR3 protein: CSARASGSNSNEQFF

D gene: TRBD1
clone size: .
J gene: TRBJ1-4
V gene: TRBV30
CDR3 DNA: TGTGCCTGGAGTGTACAGGGGGCTGGTGAAAAACTGTTTTTT
CDR3 protein: CAWSVQGAGEKLFF

D gene: TRBD1
clone size: .
J gene: TRBJ2-7
V gene: TRBV2
CDR3 DNA: TGTGCCAGCAGCATAGACAGGGCTGACTCCTACGAGCAGTACTTC
CDR3 protein: CASSIDRADSYEQYF

D gene: TRBD1
clone size: .
J gene: TRBJ2-1
V gene: TRBV5-5
CDR3 DNA: TGTGCCAGCAGCTCCAGGGACAGGGTCGGCAATGAGCAGTTCTTC
CDR3 protein: CASSSRDRVGNEQFF

D gene: .
clone size: .
J gene: TRBJ2-5
V gene: TRBV7-2
CDR3 DNA: TGTGCCAGCGGCTTATCAGAGACCCAGTACTTC
CDR3 protein: CASGLSETQYF

D gene: .
clone size: few
J gene: TRBJ1-2
V gene: TRBV7-2
CDR3 DNA: TGTGCCAGCAGCTTACCCAAAACCCATGGCTACACCTTC
CDR3 protein: CASSLPKTHGYTF

D gene: TRBD1
clone size: .
J gene: TRBJ2-7
V gene: TRBV20-1
CDR3 DNA: TGCAGTGCTAGATCACCGGACAGGGGCGGCTACGAGCAGTACTTC
CDR3 protein: CSARSPDRGGYEQYF

D gene: .
clone size: .
J gene: TRBJ2-1
V gene: TRBV12-3/TRBV12-4
CDR3 DNA: TGTGCCAGCAGTTTATTCCAGGGACACAATGAGCAGTTCTTC
CDR3 protein: CASSLFQGHNEQFF

D gene: TRBD2
clone size: .
J gene: TRBJ2-1
V gene: TRBV4-2
CDR3 DNA: TGTGCCAGCAGCCAAGAGTTAGCGGGAACCTACAATGAGCAGTTCTTC
CDR3 protein: CASSQELAGTYNEQFF